These T cell receptor beta chains were read from a single sample in a study of shared clonotypes between healthy human individuals. Profiling relied on immunoSEQ multiplex PCR, and the TCRdb table lists in-frame clones only, not all of them. This repertoire shows about 2.1 million clones, roughly 95% found once; its top ten account for 1.5% to 2%. The sequenced material came from naive CD8+ T cells from PBMCs. All receptors derive from a man younger than 35 in good health. Some clones in this sample may be carry-over from other donors' samples. Each CDR3 is given with its conserved first and last residue. D genes are given only for firm matches. Rows may omit the clone size; those that give it use once, few, many or a size class.

>NA|NA|TRBV9|TRBJ2-7
CASSVVGGADEQYF
TGTGCCAGCAGCGTAGTAGGTGGGGCGGACGAGCAGTACTTC
>NA|NA|TRBV19|TRBJ1-5
CASSIDRQPNQPQHF
TGTGCCAGTAGTATAGATAGACAGCCAAATCAGCCCCAGCATTTT
>NA|NA|TRBV10-3|TRBJ1-2
CAISETEEDSWGGGYGYTF
TGTGCCATCAGTGAGACCGAAGAGGACAGTTGGGGTGGGGGATATGGCTACACCTTC
>TRBD1|once|TRBV4-2|TRBJ2-7
CASSQGRGLNEQYF
TGTGCCAGCAGCCAGGGCAGGGGGCTCAATGAGCAGTACTTC
>NA|NA|TRBV27|TRBJ1-5
CASSAGTPNQPQHF
TGTGCCAGCAGCGCCGGGACACCGAATCAGCCCCAGCATTTT
>NA|NA|TRBV20-1|TRBJ2-7
CSARMGYEQYF
TGCAGTGCTAGGATGGGGTACGAGCAGTACTTC
>NA|NA|TRBV10-3|TRBJ2-3
CAARTLYGDTQYF
TGTGCCGCCCGAACCCTATATGGAGATACGCAGTATTTT
>TRBD2|NA|TRBV2|TRBJ2-1
CASRRTQASGSYNEQFF
TGTGCCAGCAGGCGGACTCAGGCTAGCGGATCCTACAATGAGCAGTTCTTC
>TRBD2|NA|TRBV27|TRBJ2-3
CASSFLGLAGVETDTQYF
TGTGCCAGCAGTTTTTTGGGACTAGCGGGAGTTGAAACAGATACGCAGTATTTT
>NA|NA|TRBV7-2|TRBJ2-3
CASSLEIGSVTDTQYF
TGTGCCAGCAGCTTAGAAATAGGGAGTGTCACAGATACGCAGTATTTT
>NA|once|TRBV6-1|TRBJ2-7
CASSEGIVLTYEQYF
TGTGCCAGCAGTGAAGGGATAGTCCTAACCTACGAGCAGTACTTC
>NA|NA|TRBV9|TRBJ2-7
CASSPTPRSYEQYF
TGTGCCAGCAGCCCAACTCCCCGCTCCTACGAGCAGTACTTC
>NA|NA|TRBV27|TRBJ2-7
CASSLDGGYEQYF
TGTGCCAGCAGTTTAGATGGGGGGTACGAGCAGTACTTC
>TRBD1|NA|TRBV28|TRBJ1-4
CASSPYGTAGEKLFF
TGTGCCAGCAGTCCATATGGGACAGCGGGGGAAAAACTGTTTTTT
>TRBD1|NA|TRBV9|TRBJ1-2
CASSVSTGDGYTF
TGTGCCAGCAGCGTTTCAACAGGGGACGGCTACACCTTC
>TRBD1|NA|TRBV28|TRBJ2-2
CASRNPGQRVSGELFF
TGTGCCAGCAGAAACCCGGGACAGAGAGTTTCCGGGGAGCTGTTTTTT
>TRBD1|NA|TRBV2|TRBJ1-2
CASSVPGQGSGGYTF
TGTGCCAGCAGTGTGCCGGGACAGGGGTCGGGCGGCTACACCTTC
>NA|NA|TRBV2|TRBJ2-7
CASSEGGRRAYEQYF
TGTGCCAGCAGTGAAGGCGGACGCCGGGCCTACGAGCAGTACTTC
>TRBD1|NA|TRBV4-1|TRBJ2-3
CASSLGQGGTDTQYF
TGCGCCAGCAGCTTGGGACAGGGTGGGACAGATACGCAGTATTTT
>TRBD2|NA|TRBV7-9|TRBJ2-1
CASSFGLAGSSYNEQFF
TGTGCCAGCAGCTTTGGGTTAGCGGGAAGCTCCTACAATGAGCAGTTCTTC
>NA|NA|TRBV27|TRBJ2-5
CASSLVGSQETQYF
TGTGCCAGCTCCTTGGTAGGGTCTCAAGAGACCCAGTACTTC
>TRBD1|NA|TRBV6-5|TRBJ2-5
CASRDREYLDF
TGTGCCAGCCGGGACAGGGAATATTTGGACTTC
>NA|NA|TRBV30|TRBJ2-7
CAWRGRGAYEQYF
TGTGCCTGGAGGGGCAGGGGAGCCTACGAGCAGTACTTC
>TRBD2|NA|TRBV10-1|TRBJ2-3
CASSESPSGSTDTQYF
TGCGCCAGCAGTGAGTCTCCTAGCGGGAGCACAGATACGCAGTATTTT
>NA|NA|TRBV5-1|TRBJ2-7
CASSAVGDNEQYF
TGCGCCAGCAGCGCTGTGGGGGATAACGAGCAGTACTTC
>TRBD2|NA|TRBV9|TRBJ2-1
CASSSEGRGWGNEQFF
TGTGCCAGCAGCTCCGAAGGGAGGGGATGGGGCAATGAGCAGTTCTTC